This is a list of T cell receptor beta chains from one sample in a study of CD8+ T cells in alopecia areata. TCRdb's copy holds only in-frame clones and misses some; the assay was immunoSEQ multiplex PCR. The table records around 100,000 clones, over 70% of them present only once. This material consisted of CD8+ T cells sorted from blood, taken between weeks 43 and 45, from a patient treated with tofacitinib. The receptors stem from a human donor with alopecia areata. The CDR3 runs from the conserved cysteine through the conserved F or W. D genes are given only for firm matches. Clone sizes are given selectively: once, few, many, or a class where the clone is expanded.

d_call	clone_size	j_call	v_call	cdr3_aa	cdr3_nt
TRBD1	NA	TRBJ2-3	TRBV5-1	CASSGDRGLSDTQYF	TGCGCCAGCAGCGGGGACAGGGGGCTATCGGATACGCAGTATTTT
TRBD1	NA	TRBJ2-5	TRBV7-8	CASSTSDRVQETQYF	TGTGCCAGCAGCACCAGTGACAGGGTCCAAGAGACCCAGTACTTC
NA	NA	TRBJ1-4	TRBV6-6	CASSYSPQGVYEKLFF	TGTGCCAGCAGTTACTCTCCCCAGGGAGTATATGAAAAACTGTTTTTT
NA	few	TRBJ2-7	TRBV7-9	CASSLRTESEQYF	TGTGCCAGCAGCTTAAGGACAGAATCCGAGCAGTACTTC
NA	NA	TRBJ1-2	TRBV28	CASRARGYYGYTF	TGTGCCAGCAGAGCTCGAGGGTACTATGGCTACACCTTC
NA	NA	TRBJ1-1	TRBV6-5	CASSRPGFVNTEAFF	TGTGCCAGCAGTCGACCAGGGTTCGTGAACACTGAAGCTTTCTTT
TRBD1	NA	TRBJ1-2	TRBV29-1	CSVPGTGNGYTF	TGCAGCGTTCCCGGGACAGGGAATGGCTACACCTTC
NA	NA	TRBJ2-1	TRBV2	CASRAGLSYNEQFF	TGTGCCAGCAGAGCGGGCCTCTCCTACAATGAGCAGTTCTTC
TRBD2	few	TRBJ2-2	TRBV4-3	CASSPTPGPSGVTGELFF	TGCGCCAGCAGCCCTACTCCGGGTCCTAGCGGGGTCACCGGGGAGCTGTTTTTT
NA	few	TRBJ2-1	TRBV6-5	CASSSNNNEQFF	TGTGCCAGCAGTTCGAACAACAATGAGCAGTTCTTC
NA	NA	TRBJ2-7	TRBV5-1	CASSLSYDEQYF	TGCGCCAGCAGCTTGTCTTATGACGAGCAGTACTTC
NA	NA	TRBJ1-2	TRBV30	CAWSHVAYGYTF	TGTGCCTGGAGTCACGTCGCCTATGGCTACACCTTC
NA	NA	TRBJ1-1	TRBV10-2	CASSESQGRGTEAFF	TGCGCCAGCAGTGAGTCCCAAGGGCGCGGGACTGAAGCTTTCTTT
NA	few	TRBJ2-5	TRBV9	CASSVPGKTQYF	TGTGCCAGCAGCGTGCCAGGGAAGACCCAGTACTTC
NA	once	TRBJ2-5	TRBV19	CASSIAGDWGETQYF	TGTGCCAGTAGTATAGCCGGGGACTGGGGGGAGACCCAGTACTTC
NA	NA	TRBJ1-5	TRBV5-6	CASSWGTGQPQHF	TGTGCCAGCAGCTGGGGGACGGGCCAGCCCCAGCATTTT
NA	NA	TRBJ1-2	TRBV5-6	CASSSGTVYGYTF	TGTGCCAGCAGCTCGGGGACTGTCTATGGCTACACCTTC
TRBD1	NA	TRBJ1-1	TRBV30	CAWGTGTTEAFF	TGTGCCTGGGGGACAGGGACCACTGAAGCTTTCTTT
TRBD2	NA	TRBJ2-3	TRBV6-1	CASTWTSGALDTQYF	TGTGCCAGCACCTGGACTAGCGGGGCCCTAGATACGCAGTATTTT